The 17 T cell receptor beta chains below all came from one sample that was sequenced in a study of CD8+ T cells in alopecia areata. Extracted RNA was reverse transcribed into cDNA, the sequencing template. Clones were read by immunoSEQ multiplex PCR, and TCRdb kept only the in-frame ones, dropping some. The sample contains some 240,000 clones, approximately 57% of which appear only once. Treatment of the sample: oral pan-JAK inhibitor, 5-10 mg twice daily. The sequences come from CD4+ T cells sorted from blood, collected at week 4, from a patient treated with tofacitinib. These receptors came from a human donor with alopecia areata.

The CDR3 sequence is CASSATGISSGKQFF. The CDR3 DNA is TGTGCCAGCAGTGCTACAGGGATTTCTTCAGGCAAGCAGTTCTTC. The gene calls are TRBV2 and TRBJ2-1; TRBD1 is a possible D gene (6 bases). V was clipped by 4 bases and J by 11 bases, with 21 bases between them. This CDR3 is built from 15 residues. In germline, CDR1 is SNHLY, CDR2 FYNNEI. The entire variable domain, with the rest obtained from reference TRBV2 and TRBJ2-1, is as follows: EPEVTQTPSHQVTQMGQEVILRCVPISNHLYFYWYRQILGQKVEFLVSFYNNEISEKSEIFDDQFSVERPDGSNFTLKIRSTKLEDSAMYFCASSATGISSGKQFFGPGTRLTVL.

J is TRBJ1-1 and V is TRBV15; D is possibly TRBD1 (5 bases). V gave up 1 base and J gave up 0 bases, with 9 bases separating them. The CDR3 extends over 15 amino acids. Germline V gene data show CDR1 as LNHNV and CDR2 as YYDKDF (reference sequence). The chain's CDR3 is CATSRVGTLNTEAFF. The CDR3 DNA reads as TGTGCCACCAGCAGAGTTGGGACCCTGAACACTGAAGCTTTCTTT.

The CDR3 DNA sequence: TGTGCCAGCAGTGAGGGGTGGGCAGGGAACTATGGCTACACCTTC. It yields the protein CASSEGWAGNYGYTF. This chain connects TRBV25-1 to TRBJ1-2; D possibly corresponds to TRBD1 (5 bases). This CDR3 contains 15 residues. The ends were cut back, 3 bases at V and 2 bases at J, with 13 bases in the middle. CDR1 is MGHDK and CDR2 is SYGVNS in the germline V gene.

This clone has only a few counts. The rearrangement uses TRBV18 and TRBJ2-1, with D hard to call. V was trimmed by 3 bases and J by 9 bases, leaving 9 bases between them. CDR3 length: 12 residues. Germline V gives CDR1 KGHSH, CDR2 LQKENI. In nucleotides, the CDR3 is TGTGCCAGCTCACCCCGACTTGGTGAGCAGTTCTTC. Its translation is CASSPRLGEQFF.

This clone was picked up a small number of times. The chain recombines TRBV15 with TRBJ1-2; D unresolved. CDR1 and CDR2 from the germline V gene are LNHNV and YYDKDF (reference sequence). V was pared by 1 base and J by 4 bases, with 13 bases between. The CDR3 contains 15 residues. The CDR3 loop is CATSRAAEGGYGYTF. CDR3 DNA sequence: TGTGCCACCAGCAGAGCGGCAGAGGGAGGCTATGGCTACACCTTC. Using reference TRBV15 and TRBJ1-2 for the parts outside the CDR3, the full variable domain is DAMVIQNPRYQVTQFGKPVTLSCSQTLNHNVMYWYQQKSSQAPKLLFHYYDKDFNNEADTPDNFQSRRPNTSFCFLDIRSPGLGDTAMYLCATSRAAEGGYGYTFGSGTRLTVV.

This clone was counted between two and nine times. The gene calls are TRBV7-2 and TRBJ2-1; D tentatively reads TRBD1 or TRBD2 (6 bases each). This CDR3 is 14 amino acids long. CDR1 is SGHTA and CDR2 is FQGNSA in the germline V gene. Trimming left V 2 bases short and J 2 bases short, with 7 bases between. DNA of the CDR3: TGTGCCAGCAGCTTACGGGGGCCCTACAATGAGCAGTTCTTC. Its translation is CASSLRGPYNEQFF.

The chain links TRBV29-1 to TRBJ1-1; D gene ambiguous. CDR1 SQVTM and CDR2 ANQGSEA come from the germline V gene. The CDR3 extends over 14 amino acids. V shed 2 bases and J shed 0 bases, with 10 bases lying between them. The CDR3 DNA is TGCAGCGTTGAAAGTGGCAGGATGAACACTGAAGCTTTCTTT. Translation: CSVESGRMNTEAFF.

This clone was detected only once. This chain links TRBV27 with TRBJ2-7, with 9 bases matching TRBD1. Germline values: CDR1 MNHEY, CDR2 SMNVEV (reference sequence). The ends lost 6 bases at V and 2 bases at J; junction bases unmatched: 8. There are 15 residues in the CDR3. The CDR3 here is CASSYVWTGAYEQYF. Written as DNA, the CDR3 is TGTGCCAGCAGCTATGTTTGGACAGGGGCCTACGAGCAGTACTTC.

The sample holds a few counts of this clone. The CDR3 DNA is TGTGCCAGCAGCACCAATCCGAACACCGGGGAGCTGTTTTTT. It codes for CASSTNPNTGELFF. The rearrangement links TRBV7-8 to TRBJ2-2; no definite D call. CDR3 length: 14 residues. The germline CDR1 and CDR2 sequences are SGHVS and FQNEAQ. V lost 5 bases and J lost 0, with 7 bases in between.

This clone was observed at least ten times. This chain uses TRBV18 with TRBJ2-1; 8 nucleotides match TRBD2. The CDR3 covers 18 residues. Losses at the gene ends were 1 base for V and 4 bases for J; bases not matched to a gene: 12. The germline CDR1 and CDR2 sequences are KGHSH and LQKENI. The CDR3 DNA reads TGTGCCAGCTCACCACGCGCGCCCAGCGGGGGACCGTACAATGAGCAGTTCTTC. Translation: CASSPRAPSGGPYNEQFF.

In its sample, this clone was seen a few times. J is TRBJ2-1 and V is TRBV7-7; TRBD1 might be the D (5 bases). The CDR3 extends over 14 amino acids. Germline V gene data show CDR1 as SSHAT and CDR2 as FNYEAQ (reference sequence). Trimming pared 3 bases from V and 5 bases from J, leaving 11 bases between. This CDR3 is CASSLGQEHNEQFF. CDR3 bases: TGTGCCAGCAGCTTGGGGCAGGAGCACAATGAGCAGTTCTTC.

Only a few counts were recorded for this clone. The chain uses TRBV30 and TRBJ1-4; D remains ambiguous. The germline gives CDR1 GTSNPN, CDR2 SVGIG (reference sequence). This CDR3 has 11 amino acids. V was trimmed by 6 bases and J by 8 bases, leaving 10 bases between them. The CDR3 region is CACGRYEKLFF. For the CDR3, the DNA is TGTGCCTGTGGCAGATACGAAAAACTGTTTTTT.

V and J are TRBV10-3 and TRBJ2-1; D possibly matches TRBD1 or TRBD2 (5 bases each). CDR3 size: 15 residues. V dropped 6 bases and J dropped 7 bases, with 19 bases sitting between them. Looked up from germline, CDR1 is ENHRY and CDR2 is SYGVKD. CDR3 DNA: TGTGCCATCAGCGACCTCACCGGGACGGCGAATGAGCAGTTCTTC. Translating it yields CAISDLTGTANEQFF.

The chain recombines TRBV29-1 with TRBJ2-5; the D gene could be TRBD1 or TRBD2 (7 bases each). Trimming pared 7 bases from V and 1 base from J, leaving 13 bases between. CDR1 is SQVTM, CDR2 ANQGSEA, per germline. The CDR3 is made up of 13 amino acids. CDR3 coding DNA: TGCAGCGCAGCGGGACAGCCCCAAGAGACCCAGTACTTC. It is translated as CSAAGQPQETQYF.

The V and J genes are TRBV6-5 and TRBJ2-5, with D perhaps matching TRBD2 (5 bases). V lost 11 bases, J lost 2 bases, and 9 bases lay in between. CDR3 length: 11 residues. Germline-derived CDR1 and CDR2 are MNHEY and SVGAGI. The CDR3 sequence: CASRGQETQYF. The CDR3 DNA sequence: TGTGCCTCACGAGGGCAAGAGACCCAGTACTTC.

This chain connects TRBV11-2 to TRBJ2-4; D not resolved. The germline V gene has CDR1 SGHAT and CDR2 FQNNGV. V dropped 5 bases and J dropped 9 bases, with 8 bases sitting between them. This CDR3 region has 11 residues. The CDR3 reads CASSASPIQYF. CDR3 nucleotides: TGTGCCAGCAGCGCAAGTCCCATTCAGTACTTC.

The V and J genes are TRBV6-5 and TRBJ2-3, with a possible D match to TRBD2 (6 bases). V lost 7 bases to trimming and J lost 2 bases, with 16 bases between them. CDR1 and CDR2 (germline): MNHEY, SVGAGI. This CDR3 has 15 amino acids. The CDR3 DNA sequence: TGTGCCAGCAAATCACCGGCGGGATCCACAGATACGCAGTATTTT. Translating it yields CASKSPAGSTDTQYF.